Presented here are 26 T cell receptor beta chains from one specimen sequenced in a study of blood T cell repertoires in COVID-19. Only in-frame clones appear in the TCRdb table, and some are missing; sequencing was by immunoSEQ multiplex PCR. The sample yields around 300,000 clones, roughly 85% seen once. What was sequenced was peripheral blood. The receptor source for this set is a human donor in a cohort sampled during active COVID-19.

CDR3 bases: TGTGCCAGCTCACAGGAGGGCGGACAGGTTAGCAATCAGCCCCAGCATTTT. Its protein product is CASSQEGGQVSNQPQHF. The chain links TRBV18 to TRBJ1-5; 7 bases fit TRBD1. The germline gives CDR1 KGHSH, CDR2 LQKENI. V dropped 4 bases and J dropped 0; count of bases not matched to a gene: 9. This CDR3 is built from 17 residues.

The CDR3 is CASSPSGSAGYEQYF. For the CDR3, the DNA is TGTGCCAGCTCACCGAGTGGGAGCGCTGGCTACGAGCAGTACTTC. The genes are TRBV18 and TRBJ2-7, with D possibly being TRBD2 (5 bases). From germline, CDR1 is KGHSH and CDR2 LQKENI. The CDR3 is 15 amino acids. Trimming stripped 3 bases from V and 3 bases from J, with 15 bases between.

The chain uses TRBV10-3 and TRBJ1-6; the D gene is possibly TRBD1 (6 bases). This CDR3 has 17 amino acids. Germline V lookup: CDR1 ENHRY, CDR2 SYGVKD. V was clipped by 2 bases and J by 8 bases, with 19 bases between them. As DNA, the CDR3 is TGTGCCATCAGTGAGCTCGTAAGGGCCTCAGGGGATTCACCCCTCCACTTT. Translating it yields CAISELVRASGDSPLHF.

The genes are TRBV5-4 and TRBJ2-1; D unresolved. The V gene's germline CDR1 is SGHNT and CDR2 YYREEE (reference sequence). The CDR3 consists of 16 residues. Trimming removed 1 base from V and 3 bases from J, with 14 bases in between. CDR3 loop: CASSLPGSLFYNEQFF. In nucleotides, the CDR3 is TGTGCCAGCAGCTTGCCAGGCAGCCTATTCTACAATGAGCAGTTCTTC.

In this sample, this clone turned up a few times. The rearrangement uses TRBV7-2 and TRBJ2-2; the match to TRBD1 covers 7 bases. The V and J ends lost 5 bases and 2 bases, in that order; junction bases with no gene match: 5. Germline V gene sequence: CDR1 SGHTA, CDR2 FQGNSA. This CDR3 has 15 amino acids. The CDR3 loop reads CASSPGTANTGELFF. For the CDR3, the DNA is TGTGCCAGCAGCCCCGGGACAGCCAACACCGGGGAGCTGTTTTTT.

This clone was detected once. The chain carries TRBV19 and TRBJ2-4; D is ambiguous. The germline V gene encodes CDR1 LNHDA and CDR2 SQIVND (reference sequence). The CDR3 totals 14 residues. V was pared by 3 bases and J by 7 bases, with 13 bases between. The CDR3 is CASSIRLVSNIQYF. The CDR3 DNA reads TGTGCCAGTAGTATCAGACTTGTTTCTAACATTCAGTACTTC.

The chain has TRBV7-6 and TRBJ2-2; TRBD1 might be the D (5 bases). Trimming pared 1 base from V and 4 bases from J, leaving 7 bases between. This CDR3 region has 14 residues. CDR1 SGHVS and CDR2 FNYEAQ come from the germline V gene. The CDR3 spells CASSLEQVTGELFF. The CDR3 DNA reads TGTGCCAGCAGCTTAGAACAGGTCACCGGGGAGCTGTTTTTT.

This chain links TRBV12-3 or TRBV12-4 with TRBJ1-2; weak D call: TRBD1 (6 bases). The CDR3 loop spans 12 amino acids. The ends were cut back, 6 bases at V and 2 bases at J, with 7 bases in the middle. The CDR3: CASRQGNYGYTF. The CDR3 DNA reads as TGTGCCAGCAGACAGGGAAACTATGGCTACACCTTC.

Here the CDR3 reads CASSLAAGVNTEAFF. DNA for the CDR3: TGTGCCAGCAGCTTAGCGGCAGGGGTGAACACTGAAGCTTTCTTT. This chain joins TRBV11-2 and TRBJ1-1; a possible D gene is TRBD1 (6 bases). V dropped 1 base and J dropped 0 bases, with 9 bases sitting between them. Germline CDR1 SGHAT, CDR2 FQNNGV. The CDR3 consists of 15 residues.

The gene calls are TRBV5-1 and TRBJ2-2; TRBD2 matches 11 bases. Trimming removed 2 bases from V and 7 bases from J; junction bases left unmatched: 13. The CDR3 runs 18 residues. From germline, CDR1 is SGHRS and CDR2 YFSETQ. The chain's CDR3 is CASSFSALAGGQVGELFF. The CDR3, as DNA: TGCGCCAGCAGCTTCAGCGCTCTAGCGGGAGGCCAGGTCGGGGAGCTGTTTTTT.

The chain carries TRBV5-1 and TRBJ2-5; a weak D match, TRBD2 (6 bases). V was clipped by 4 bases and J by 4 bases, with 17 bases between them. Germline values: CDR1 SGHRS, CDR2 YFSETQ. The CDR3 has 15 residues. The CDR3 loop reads CASSGGLTDGETQYF. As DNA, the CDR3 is TGCGCCAGCAGCGGGGGACTGACAGACGGAGAGACCCAGTACTTC.

CDR3 DNA sequence: TGCAGCGTTACAGCCACGCGTCTTTTCGGTGAGCAGTTCTTC. The encoded protein is CSVTATRLFGEQFF. This rearrangement joins TRBV29-1 to TRBJ2-1; D remains ambiguous. V lost 5 bases and J lost 9, with 20 bases in between. The germline V gene encodes CDR1 SQVTM and CDR2 ANQGSEA. CDR3 size: 14 residues.

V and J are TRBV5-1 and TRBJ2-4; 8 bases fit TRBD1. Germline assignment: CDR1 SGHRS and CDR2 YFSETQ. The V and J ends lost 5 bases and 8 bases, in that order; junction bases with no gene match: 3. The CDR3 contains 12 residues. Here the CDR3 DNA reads TGCGCCAGCAGAAAGGACAGGGACATTCAGTACTTC. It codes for CASRKDRDIQYF.

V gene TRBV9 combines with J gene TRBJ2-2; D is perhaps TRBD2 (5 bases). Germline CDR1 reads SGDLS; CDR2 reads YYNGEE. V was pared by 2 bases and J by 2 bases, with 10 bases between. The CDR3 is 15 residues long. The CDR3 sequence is CASSVSGVNTGELFF. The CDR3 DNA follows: TGTGCCAGCAGCGTCAGCGGAGTAAACACCGGGGAGCTGTTTTTT.

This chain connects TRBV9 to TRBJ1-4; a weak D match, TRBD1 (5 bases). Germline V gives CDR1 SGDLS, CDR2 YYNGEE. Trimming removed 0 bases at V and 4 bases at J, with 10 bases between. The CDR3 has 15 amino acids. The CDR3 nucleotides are TGTGCCAGCAGCGTAGGCGGCAGGGTTAATGAAAAACTGTTTTTT. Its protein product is CASSVGGRVNEKLFF. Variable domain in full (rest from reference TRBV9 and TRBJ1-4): DSGVTQTPKHLITATGQRVTLRCSPRSGDLSVYWYQQSLDQGLQFLIQYYNGEERAKGNILERFSAQQFPDLHSELNLSSLELGDSALYFCASSVGGRVNEKLFFGSGTQLSVL.

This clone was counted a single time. In DNA form, the CDR3 reads TGTGCCAGCTCACCACCGGAAGGCTGGGGGGCTAATGAAAAACTGTTTTTT. Residues: CASSPPEGWGANEKLFF. The chain couples TRBV18 to TRBJ1-4, with D maybe TRBD1 (5 bases). The V gene's germline CDR1 is KGHSH and CDR2 LQKENI. The CDR3 has 17 residues. V lost 0 bases and J 3 bases, leaving 14 bases between the germline ends. The variable domain in full, completed from reference TRBV18 and TRBJ1-4, reads NAGVMQNPRHLVRRRGQEARLRCSPMKGHSHVYWYRQLPEEGLKFMVYLQKENIIDESGMPKERFSAEFPKEGPSILRIQQVVRGDSAAYFCASSPPEGWGANEKLFFGSGTQLSVL.

CDR3 sequence (DNA): TGTGCCAGCAGCTTAGATTTAGCGGGAGGGGGGACGGGCAATGAGCAGTTCTTC. As protein: CASSLDLAGGGTGNEQFF. The J gene is TRBJ2-1, the V gene TRBV7-8, with 11 positions matching TRBD2. Germline V CDR1 and CDR2: SGHVS, FQNEAQ. Trimming took 1 base from V and 6 from J; bases not matched to a gene: 11. This CDR3 has 18 residues.

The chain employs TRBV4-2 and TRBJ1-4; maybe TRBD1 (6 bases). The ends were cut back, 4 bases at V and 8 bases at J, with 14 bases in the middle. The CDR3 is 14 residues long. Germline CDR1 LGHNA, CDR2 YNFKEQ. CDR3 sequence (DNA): TGTGCCAGCAGCCCCCCAGGGGAGAAGGAAAAACTGTTTTTT. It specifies CASSPPGEKEKLFF.

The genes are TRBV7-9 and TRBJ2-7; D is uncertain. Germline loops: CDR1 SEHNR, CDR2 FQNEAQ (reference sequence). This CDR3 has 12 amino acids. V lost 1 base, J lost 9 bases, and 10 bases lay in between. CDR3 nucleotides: TGTGCCAGCAGCTTAGACCTCTATAGGCAGTACTTC. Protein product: CASSLDLYRQYF.

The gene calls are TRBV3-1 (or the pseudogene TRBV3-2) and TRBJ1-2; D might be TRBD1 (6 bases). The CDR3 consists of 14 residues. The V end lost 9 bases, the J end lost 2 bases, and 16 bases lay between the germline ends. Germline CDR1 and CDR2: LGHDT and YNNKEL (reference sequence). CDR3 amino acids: CASRQGSSNYGYTF. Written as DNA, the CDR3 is TGTGCCAGTCGGCAGGGGAGTTCGAACTATGGCTACACCTTC.

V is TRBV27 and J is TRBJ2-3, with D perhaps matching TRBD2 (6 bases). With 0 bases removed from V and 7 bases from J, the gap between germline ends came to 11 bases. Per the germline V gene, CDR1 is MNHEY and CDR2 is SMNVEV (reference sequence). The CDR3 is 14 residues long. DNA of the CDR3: TGTGCCAGCAGTTTATCGCGCGGGAAAAATACGCAGTATTTT. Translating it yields CASSLSRGKNTQYF.

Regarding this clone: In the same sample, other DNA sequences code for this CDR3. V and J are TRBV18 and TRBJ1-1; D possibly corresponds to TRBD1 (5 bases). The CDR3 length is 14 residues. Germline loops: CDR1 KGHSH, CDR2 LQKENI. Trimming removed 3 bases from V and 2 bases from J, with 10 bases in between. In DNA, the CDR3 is TGTGCCAGCTCACCCGACAGCCTAAACACTGAAGCTTTCTTT. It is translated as CASSPDSLNTEAFF.

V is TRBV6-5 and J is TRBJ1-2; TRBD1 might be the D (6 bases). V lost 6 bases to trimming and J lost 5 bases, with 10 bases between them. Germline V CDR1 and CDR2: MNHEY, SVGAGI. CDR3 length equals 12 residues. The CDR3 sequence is CASRSQGYGYTF. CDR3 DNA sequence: TGTGCCAGCAGATCCCAGGGGTATGGCTACACCTTC.

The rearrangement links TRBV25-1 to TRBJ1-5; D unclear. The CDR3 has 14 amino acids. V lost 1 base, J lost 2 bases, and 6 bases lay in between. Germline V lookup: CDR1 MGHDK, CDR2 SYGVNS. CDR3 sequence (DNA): TGTGCCAGCAGTGAATTCGGAGGCAATCAGCCCCAGCATTTT. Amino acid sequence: CASSEFGGNQPQHF.

CDR3 bases: TGTGCCAGCAGCCAAGATTTCGGGACACGGAATAGCTACACCTTC. Translating it yields CASSQDFGTRNSYTF. The chain joins TRBV4-2 to TRBJ1-2; TRBD1 is a possible D gene (6 bases). The CDR3 totals 15 residues. V dropped 0 bases and J dropped 9 bases, with 17 bases sitting between them. Per the germline V gene, CDR1 is LGHNA and CDR2 is YNFKEQ.

The CDR3 DNA reads as TGCGCCAGCAGCTTGGACAACCCCTACGAGCAGTACTTC. The encoded protein is CASSLDNPYEQYF. The chain joins TRBV4-1 to TRBJ2-7; perhaps TRBD1 as D (5 bases). The germline V gene encodes CDR1 MGHRA and CDR2 YSYEKL. Trimming removed 5 bases from V and 2 bases from J, with 10 bases in between. The CDR3 has 13 amino acids.